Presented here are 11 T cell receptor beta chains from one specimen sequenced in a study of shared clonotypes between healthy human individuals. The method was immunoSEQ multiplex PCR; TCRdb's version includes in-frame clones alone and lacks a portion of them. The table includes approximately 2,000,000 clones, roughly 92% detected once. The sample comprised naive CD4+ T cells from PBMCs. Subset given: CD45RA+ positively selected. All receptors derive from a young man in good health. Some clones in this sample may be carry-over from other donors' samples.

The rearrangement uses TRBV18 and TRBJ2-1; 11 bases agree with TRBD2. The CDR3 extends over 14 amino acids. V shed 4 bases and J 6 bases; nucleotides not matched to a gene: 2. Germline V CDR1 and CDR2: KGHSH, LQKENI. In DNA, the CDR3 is TGTGCCAGCTCACGACTAGCGGGGACCAATGAGCAGTTCTTC. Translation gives CASSRLAGTNEQFF. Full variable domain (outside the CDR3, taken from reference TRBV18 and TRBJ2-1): NAGVMQNPRHLVRRRGQEARLRCSPMKGHSHVYWYRQLPEEGLKFMVYLQKENIIDESGMPKERFSAEFPKEGPSILRIQQVVRGDSAAYFCASSRLAGTNEQFFGPGTRLTVL.

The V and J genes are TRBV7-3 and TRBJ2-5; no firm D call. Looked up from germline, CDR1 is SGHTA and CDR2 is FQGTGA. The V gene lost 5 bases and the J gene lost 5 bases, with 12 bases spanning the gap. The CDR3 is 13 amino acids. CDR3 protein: CASSLDMWETQYF. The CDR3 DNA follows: TGTGCCAGCAGCCTCGACATGTGGGAGACCCAGTACTTC.

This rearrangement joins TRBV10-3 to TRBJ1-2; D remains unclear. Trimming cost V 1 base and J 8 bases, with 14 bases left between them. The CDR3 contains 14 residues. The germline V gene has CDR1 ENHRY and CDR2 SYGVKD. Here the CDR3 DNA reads TGTGCCATCAGTGAGTGGGTTGGGAGTTCGGGCTACACCTTC. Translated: CAISEWVGSSGYTF.

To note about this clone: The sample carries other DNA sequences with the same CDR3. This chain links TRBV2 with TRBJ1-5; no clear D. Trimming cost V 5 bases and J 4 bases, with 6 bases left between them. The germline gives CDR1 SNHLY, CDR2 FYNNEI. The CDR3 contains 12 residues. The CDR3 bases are TGTGCCAGCAGTCCGGGGAATCAGCCCCAGCATTTT. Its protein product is CASSPGNQPQHF.

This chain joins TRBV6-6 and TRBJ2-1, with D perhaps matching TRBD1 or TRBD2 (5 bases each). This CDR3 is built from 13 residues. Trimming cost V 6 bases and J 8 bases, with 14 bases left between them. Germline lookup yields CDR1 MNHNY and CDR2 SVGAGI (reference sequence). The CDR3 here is CASRPGARDEQFF. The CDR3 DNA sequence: TGTGCCAGCAGACCCGGGGCGAGGGATGAGCAGTTCTTC.

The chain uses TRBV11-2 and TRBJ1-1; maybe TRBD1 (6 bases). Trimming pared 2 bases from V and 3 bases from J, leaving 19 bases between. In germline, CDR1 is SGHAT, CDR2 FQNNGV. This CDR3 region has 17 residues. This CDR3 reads CASSLKGGSPEDTEAFF. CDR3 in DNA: TGTGCCAGCAGCTTAAAGGGGGGTTCCCCCGAGGACACTGAAGCTTTCTTT.

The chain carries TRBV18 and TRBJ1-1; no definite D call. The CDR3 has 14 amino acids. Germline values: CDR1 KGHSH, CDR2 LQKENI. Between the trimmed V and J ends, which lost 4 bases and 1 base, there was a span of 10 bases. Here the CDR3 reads CASSLGAANTEAFF. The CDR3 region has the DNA TGTGCCAGCTCACTCGGAGCCGCGAACACTGAAGCTTTCTTT.

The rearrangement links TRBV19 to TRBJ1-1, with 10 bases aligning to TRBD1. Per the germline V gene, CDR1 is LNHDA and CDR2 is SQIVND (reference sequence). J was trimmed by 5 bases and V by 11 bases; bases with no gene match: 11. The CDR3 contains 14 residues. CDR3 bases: TGTGCCGCAGTTCGACAGGGGGCGAGGACTGAAGCTTTCTTT. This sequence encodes CAAVRQGARTEAFF.

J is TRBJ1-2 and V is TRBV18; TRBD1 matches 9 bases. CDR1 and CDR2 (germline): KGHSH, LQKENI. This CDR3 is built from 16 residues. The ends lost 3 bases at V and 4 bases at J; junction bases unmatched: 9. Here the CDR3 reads CASSPQTGGEGYGYTF. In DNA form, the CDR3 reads TGTGCCAGCTCACCTCAAACAGGGGGCGAGGGCTATGGCTACACCTTC.

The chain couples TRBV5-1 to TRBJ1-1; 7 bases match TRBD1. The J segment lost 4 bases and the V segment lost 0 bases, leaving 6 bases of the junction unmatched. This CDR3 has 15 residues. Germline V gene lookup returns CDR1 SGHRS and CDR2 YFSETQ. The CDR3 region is CASSLANRGSTEAFF. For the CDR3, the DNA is TGCGCCAGCAGCTTGGCCAACAGGGGAAGCACTGAAGCTTTCTTT. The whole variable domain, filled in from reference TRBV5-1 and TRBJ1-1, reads KAGVTQTPRYLIKTRGQQVTLSCSPISGHRSVSWYQQTPGQGLQFLFEYFSETQRNKGNFPGRFSGRQFSNSRSEMNVSTLELGDSALYLCASSLANRGSTEAFFGQGTRLTVV.

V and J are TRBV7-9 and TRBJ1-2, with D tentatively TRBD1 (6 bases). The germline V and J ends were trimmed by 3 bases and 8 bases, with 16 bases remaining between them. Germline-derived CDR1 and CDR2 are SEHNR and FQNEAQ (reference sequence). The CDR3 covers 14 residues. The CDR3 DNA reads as TGTGCCAGCAGCTTGGGGCCCAGGGGCTGGGGCTACACCTTC. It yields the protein CASSLGPRGWGYTF.